The present T cell receptor (beta chain) was sequenced within a study of blood T cell repertoires in COVID-19. Turning to the study itself: PBMCs, B-cell-depleted T cells, or T cells provided the cDNA or gDNA that made up the material.

In this sample, this clone turned up once. CDR1 and CDR2 (germline): SGHVS, FQNEAQ. Trimming took off 2 bases at V and 3 bases at J, with 7 bases between the two ends. The CDR3 totals 13 residues. The assay was immunoSEQ multiplex PCR, and TCRdb's table has in-frame clones only and misses some. The table records about 110,000 clones, approximately 88% of them present only once. The sequencing input was peripheral blood. V gene TRBV7-8 combines with J gene TRBJ1-1, with no clear D. The TCR sequence derives from a man aged 45 to 65 with active or convalescent COVID-19. Here the CDR3 DNA reads TGTGCCAGCAGCTTAATCGGAGACACTGAAGCTTTCTTT. Amino acid sequence: CASSLIGDTEAFF.